One and the same sample provided the 30 T cell receptor beta chains below, sequenced in a study of blood T cell repertoires in COVID-19 (dated by TCRdb to the early 2020s). To prepare the library, the immunoSEQ multiplex PCR assay was applied. TCRdb holds this immuneACCESS table with in-frame rearrangements only. Some clones are missing; in checked studies, unresolved V genes explain under half, and the rest has no known cause. The sample profile shows 300,000 to 350,000 clones; more than 70% of them were found once. The top ten clones comprise 1.5% to 2% of the sample. The sample taken for sequencing was peripheral blood. Receptor source: a woman in her twenties or thirties with COVID-19, enrolled during active disease.

This clone was seen many times. The chain has TRBV6-2 or TRBV6-3 and TRBJ2-3; 10 bases align to TRBD2. Germline CDR1 reads MNHEY; CDR2 reads SVGEGT. The CDR3 covers 15 residues. Trimming removed 6 bases from V and 3 bases from J; junction bases left unmatched: 6. The CDR3 sequence: CASSFGLADTDTQYF. The CDR3 coding sequence is TGTGCCAGCAGCTTTGGACTAGCGGATACAGATACGCAGTATTTT.

This chain uses TRBV7-2 with TRBJ2-7; the D gene is possibly TRBD1 (6 bases). This CDR3 comprises 15 residues. Germline V gene lookup returns CDR1 SGHTA and CDR2 FQGNSA. The V and J ends lost 2 bases and 1 base respectively, with 12 bases between them. The CDR3, as DNA: TGTGCCAGCAGCTTATGGCAGGGGCCTTCCTACGAGCAGTACTTC. Translation: CASSLWQGPSYEQYF.

V and J are TRBV9 and TRBJ2-3; D gene uncertain. V lost 0 bases, J lost 2 bases, and 13 bases lay in between. Germline values: CDR1 SGDLS, CDR2 YYNGEE. This CDR3 spans 16 amino acids. The CDR3 nucleotides read TGTGCCAGCAGCGTAGGAGCACGAGAAACCACAGATACGCAGTATTTT. Protein product: CASSVGARETTDTQYF.

This clone appeared a single time. The genes are TRBV18 and TRBJ2-5; TRBD2 aligns across 7 bases. The germline CDR1 and CDR2 sequences are KGHSH and LQKENI. The ends lost 1 base at V and 1 base at J; junction bases unmatched: 3. The CDR3 is 15 amino acids. As DNA, the CDR3 is TGTGCCAGCTCACCACGGGAGGGGACCCAAGAGACCCAGTACTTC. Translated: CASSPREGTQETQYF.

V usage is TRBV11-3 and J usage is TRBJ1-2, with a weak D call TRBD1 (6 bases). Germline V CDR1 and CDR2: SGHNT, YENEEA. Trimming shortened V by 5 bases and J by 9 bases, and 13 bases separated the two germline ends. The CDR3 is 12 residues long. The CDR3 loop reads CASSKGTPSYTF. DNA of the CDR3: TGTGCCAGCAGCAAAGGGACACCAAGCTACACCTTC. Variable domain in full (rest from reference TRBV11-3 and TRBJ1-2): EAGVVQSPRYKIIEKKQPVAFWCNPISGHNTLYWYLQNLGQGPELLIRYENEEAVDDSQLPKDRFSAERLKGVDSTLKIQPAELGDSAVYLCASSKGTPSYTFGSGTRLTVV.

This rearrangement joins TRBV6-1 to TRBJ1-5, with no clear D. Between the trimmed V and J ends, which lost 2 bases and 2 bases, there was a span of 7 bases. CDR1 MNHNS and CDR2 SASEGT come from the germline V gene. The CDR3 covers 14 residues. CDR3 sequence: CASSESTGNQPQHF. The CDR3 nucleotides read TGTGCCAGCAGTGAATCTACAGGCAATCAGCCCCAGCATTTT.

The chain has TRBV5-6 and TRBJ2-5, with 7 bases aligning to TRBD2. The ends lost 1 base at V and 3 bases at J; junction bases unmatched: 6. Germline-derived CDR1 and CDR2 are SGHDT and YYEEEE. This CDR3 is 15 amino acids long. The CDR3, as DNA: TGTGCCAGCAGCTTGAACGGGGGGATTGAAGAGACCCAGTACTTC. It is translated as CASSLNGGIEETQYF.

The genes are TRBV21-1 and TRBJ2-7; the listed D gene, TRBD1, was not tested against the DNA. TRBV21-1 is labeled a pseudogene. There are 14 residues in the CDR3. DNA for the CDR3: TGTGCCAGCAGCAGACAGGGGGCGCGGGACGAGCAGTACGTC. Translating it yields CASSRQGARDEQYV.

The sample holds many counts of this clone. Other DNA sequences within the sample encode an identical CDR3. The V gene is TRBV7-9, the J gene TRBJ1-1; D unresolved. This CDR3 contains 14 residues. Germline values: CDR1 SEHNR, CDR2 FQNEAQ (reference sequence). V gave up 1 base and J gave up 3 bases, with 9 bases separating them. The CDR3 coding sequence is TGTGCCAGCAGCTTAGGGCTGCGGGACACTGAAGCTTTCTTT. Translation: CASSLGLRDTEAFF.

This clone was found once. The rearrangement links TRBV19 to TRBJ1-1; D might be TRBD1 (5 bases). The V end lost 3 bases, the J end lost 3 bases, and 8 bases lay between the germline ends. The CDR3 loop spans 13 amino acids. CDR1 LNHDA and CDR2 SQIVND come from the germline V gene (reference sequence). CDR3 in DNA: TGTGCCAGTAGTATCGGGGGGGACACTGAAGCTTTCTTT. This gives the protein CASSIGGDTEAFF.

J is TRBJ1-3 and V is TRBV6-5; 7 bases fit TRBD1. The CDR3 runs to 13 residues. With V trimmed by 1 base and J by 9 bases, 3 bases remained unmatched. Germline-derived CDR1 and CDR2 are MNHEY and SVGAGI. The CDR3 nucleotides are TGTGCCAGCAGTTACTTAGCAGGGGGCACCATATATTTT. Its protein product is CASSYLAGGTIYF.

The chain carries TRBV28 and TRBJ1-2; 7 nucleotides match TRBD1. Germline V gene data show CDR1 as MDHEN and CDR2 as SYDVKM. The CDR3 length is 14 residues. V gave up 6 bases and J gave up 4 bases; unmatched junction bases: 8. The CDR3 DNA is TGTGCCAGCAGACCTTTGGGGACAGTCTATGGCTACACCTTC. Encoded protein: CASRPLGTVYGYTF.

The genes are TRBV18 and TRBJ1-3; D ambiguous. The germline V gene has CDR1 KGHSH and CDR2 LQKENI. The CDR3 has 16 residues. V was trimmed by 0 bases and J by 0 bases, leaving 9 bases between them. The CDR3 DNA reads as TGTGCCAGCTCACCACCGGGCAGGTCCTCTGGAAACACCATATATTTT. It specifies CASSPPGRSSGNTIYF.

The chain uses TRBV23-1 and TRBJ1-5; D uncertain. TRBV23-1 is known as an ORF, though its function is uncertain. This CDR3 is built from 16 residues. V shed 0 bases and J shed 3 bases, with 12 bases lying between them. Here the CDR3 reads CASSQSPGSDNQPQHF. In DNA form, the CDR3 reads TGCGCCAGCAGTCAATCCCCGGGGTCGGACAATCAGCCCCAGCATTTT.

This chain links TRBV5-1 with TRBJ2-3; TRBD2 agrees at 10 bases. Germline values: CDR1 SGHRS, CDR2 YFSETQ. The V gene end was trimmed by 2 bases and the J gene end by 2 bases; junction bases not matched to a gene: 11. This CDR3 spans 18 amino acids. DNA for the CDR3: TGCGCCAGCAGCTTCCTTAATCTAGCGGGGGCCCCCACAGATACGCAGTATTTT. Translating it yields CASSFLNLAGAPTDTQYF.

The V call is TRBV6-5, the J call TRBJ2-1, with 8 bases that match TRBD2. The CDR3 sequence is 14 residues long. V was pared by 8 bases and J by 4 bases, with 7 bases of the junction left unmatched. Germline assignment: CDR1 MNHEY and CDR2 SVGAGI. The CDR3 loop reads CASGETSGYNEQFF. The CDR3, as DNA: TGTGCCAGCGGAGAAACTAGCGGATACAATGAGCAGTTCTTC.

The chain links TRBV7-9 to TRBJ1-2; no clear D gene. Germline CDR1 reads SEHNR; CDR2 reads FQNEAQ (reference sequence). The CDR3 is made up of 15 amino acids. V lost 5 bases to trimming and J lost 6 bases, with 19 bases between them. The CDR3, as DNA: TGTGCCAGCAGCCCCGGGATCGCGGCAGGCGATGGCTACACCTTC. Protein sequence: CASSPGIAAGDGYTF.

The chain carries TRBV5-4 and TRBJ1-3; D is unresolved. The germline V gene encodes CDR1 SGHNT and CDR2 YYREEE (reference sequence). V was pared by 3 bases and J by 7 bases, with 14 bases between. CDR3 length: 14 residues. This CDR3 is CASSSSGSWNTIYF. The CDR3 DNA reads TGTGCCAGCAGCTCCTCGGGGTCTTGGAACACCATATATTTT.

The V call is TRBV7-2, the J call TRBJ1-5; D is ambiguous. V was cut by 5 bases and J by 3 bases, with 14 bases left in between. In germline, CDR1 is SGHTA, CDR2 FQGNSA. This CDR3 comprises 15 residues. CDR3 amino acids: CASSPSGRNNQPQHF. The CDR3 nucleotides are TGTGCCAGCAGCCCGAGCGGACGTAACAATCAGCCCCAGCATTTT. Combining the CDR3 with reference TRBV7-2 and TRBJ1-5 gives the whole variable domain GAGVSQSPSNKVTEKGKDVELRCDPISGHTALYWYRQSLGQGLEFLIYFQGNSAPDKSGLPSDRFSAERTGGSVSTLTIQRTQQEDSAVYLCASSPSGRNNQPQHFGDGTRLSIL.

The V call is TRBV29-1, the J call TRBJ2-3; TRBD2 matches at 12 bases. V lost 6 bases and J lost 4; bases outside the gene matches: 8. Germline V gives CDR1 SQVTM, CDR2 ANQGSEA. The CDR3 has 15 amino acids. The CDR3 region has the DNA TGCAGCGTCCGTAGGACTAGCGGGGTGTCAGATACGCAGTATTTT. It specifies CSVRRTSGVSDTQYF.

The chain has TRBV19 and TRBJ1-1, with 7 bases that match TRBD1. The CDR3 contains 14 residues. V lost 6 bases and J lost 0; bases outside the gene matches: 4. Germline values: CDR1 LNHDA, CDR2 SQIVND (reference sequence). The CDR3 region is CASSHGTVNTEAFF. In DNA form, the CDR3 reads TGTGCCAGTAGCCATGGGACAGTGAACACTGAAGCTTTCTTT.

This clone showed up just once. This chain connects TRBV28 to TRBJ1-1; no reliable D call. CDR1 and CDR2 from the germline V gene are MDHEN and SYDVKM. This CDR3 contains 13 residues. Trimming stripped 5 bases from V and 3 bases from J, with 10 bases between. CDR3 DNA: TGTGCCAGCAGTGCGGGCATATACACTGAAGCTTTCTTT. Its protein product is CASSAGIYTEAFF.

This clone showed up just a few times. The chain joins TRBV19 to TRBJ1-5, with a tentative D call TRBD1 (6 bases). Trimming removed 4 bases at V and 7 bases at J, with 14 bases between. CDR1 and CDR2 (germline): LNHDA, SQIVND (reference sequence). The CDR3 extends over 14 amino acids. CDR3 in DNA: TGTGCCAGTAGTAGGGGGCGCGATGACCAGCCCCAGCATTTT. It translates to CASSRGRDDQPQHF.

Comment on this clone: The same CDR3 also results from other DNA sequences found in this sample. The chain couples TRBV27 to TRBJ1-2, with 7 bases lining up with TRBD1. Germline CDR1 MNHEY, CDR2 SMNVEV (reference sequence). The CDR3 covers 12 residues. The ends lost 6 bases at V and 5 bases at J; junction bases unmatched: 3. The CDR3 here is CASSRQGYGYTF. CDR3 coding DNA: TGTGCCAGCAGCAGACAGGGATATGGCTACACCTTC.

The sample holds one count of this clone. The chain uses TRBV9 and TRBJ2-5; TRBD2 aligns across 7 bases. Germline CDR1 and CDR2: SGDLS and YYNGEE. The CDR3 is 15 amino acids. V lost 0 bases, J lost 2 bases, and 4 bases stayed unmatched. CDR3 protein: CASSVDERGQETQYF. CDR3 DNA: TGTGCCAGCAGCGTAGATGAGCGGGGACAAGAGACCCAGTACTTC.

This clone was seen a single time. This sequence joins TRBV7-3 and TRBJ2-3; D is uncertain. The germline V gene encodes CDR1 SGHTA and CDR2 FQGTGA. The CDR3 runs 13 residues. Trimming took 2 bases from V and 6 from J, leaving 9 bases between them. The CDR3: CASSLYSSDTQYF. CDR3 DNA: TGTGCCAGCAGCTTATATTCCTCGGATACGCAGTATTTT. The full variable domain, rest sourced from reference TRBV7-3 and TRBJ2-3, is GAGVSQTPSNKVTEKGKYVELRCDPISGHTALYWYRQSLGQGPEFLIYFQGTGAADDSGLPNDRFFAVRPEGSVSTLKIQRTERGDSAVYLCASSLYSSDTQYFGPGTRLTVL.

This chain joins TRBV3-1 (or the pseudogene TRBV3-2) and TRBJ1-1; TRBD1 is a possible D gene (5 bases). Germline-derived CDR1 and CDR2 are LGHDT and YNNKEL (reference sequence). This CDR3 spans 14 amino acids. V dropped 4 bases and J dropped 1 base, with 10 bases sitting between them. In DNA form, the CDR3 reads TGTGCCAGCAGCCGCGATGGGGCGAACACTGAAGCTTTCTTT. This translates into CASSRDGANTEAFF.

The chain combines TRBV3-1 (or the pseudogene TRBV3-2) with TRBJ2-2; tentatively, D is TRBD2 (5 bases). This CDR3 is built from 13 residues. Per the germline V gene, CDR1 is LGHDT and CDR2 is YNNKEL (reference sequence). V lost 10 bases and J 4 bases, leaving 13 bases between the germline ends. The CDR3 region has the DNA TGTGCCACCCACGGGATGTCCACCGGGGAGCTGTTTTTT. It specifies CATHGMSTGELFF.

The chain carries TRBV19 and TRBJ2-2; 9 bases match TRBD1. This CDR3 has 17 amino acids. CDR1 and CDR2 (germline): LNHDA, SQIVND (reference sequence). Trimming took 4 bases from V and 4 from J; bases not matched to a gene: 10. The DNA of the CDR3 is TGTGCCAGTAGTAACGGACAGGGGAGGAGGACCACCGGGGAGCTGTTTTTT. Encoded protein: CASSNGQGRRTTGELFF.

V and J are TRBV7-9 and TRBJ2-5, with a weak D call TRBD2 (5 bases). Germline values: CDR1 SEHNR, CDR2 FQNEAQ (reference sequence). The V end lost 1 base, the J end lost 4 bases, and 10 bases lay between the germline ends. The CDR3 has 14 residues. CDR3 DNA: TGTGCCAGCAGCTTAGGGCTAGCTCGAGAGACCCAGTACTTC. It encodes CASSLGLARETQYF.